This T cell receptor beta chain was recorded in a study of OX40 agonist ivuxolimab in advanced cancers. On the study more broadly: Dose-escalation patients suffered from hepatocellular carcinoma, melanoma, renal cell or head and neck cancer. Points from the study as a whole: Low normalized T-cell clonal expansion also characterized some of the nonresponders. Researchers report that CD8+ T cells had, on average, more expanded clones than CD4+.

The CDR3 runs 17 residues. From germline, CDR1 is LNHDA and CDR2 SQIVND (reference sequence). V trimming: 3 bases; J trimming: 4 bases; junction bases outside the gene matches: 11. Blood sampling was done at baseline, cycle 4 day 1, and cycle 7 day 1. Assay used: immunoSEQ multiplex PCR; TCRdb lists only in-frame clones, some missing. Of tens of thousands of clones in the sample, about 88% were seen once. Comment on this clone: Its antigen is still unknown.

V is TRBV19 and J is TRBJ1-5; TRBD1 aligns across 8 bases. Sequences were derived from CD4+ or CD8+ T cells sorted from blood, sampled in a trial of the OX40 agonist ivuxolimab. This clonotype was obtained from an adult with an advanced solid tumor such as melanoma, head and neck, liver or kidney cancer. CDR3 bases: TGTGCCAGTAGTATCGTTGGCAGGGGGCGAAGTAATCAGCCCCAGCATTTT. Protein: CASSIVGRGRSNQPQHF. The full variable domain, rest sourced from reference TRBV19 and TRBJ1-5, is DGGITQSPKYLFRKEGQNVTLSCEQNLNHDAMYWYRQDPGQGLRLIYYSQIVNDFQKGDIAEGYSVSREKKESFPLTVTSAQKNPTAFYLCASSIVGRGRSNQPQHFGDGTRLSIL.